Below are 28 T cell receptor beta chains sequenced from a single sample in a study of shared clonotypes between healthy human individuals. Generated by immunoSEQ multiplex PCR, the TCRdb table keeps only in-frame clones and is missing some. The sample holds roughly 1 million clones, 65% to 80% seen once. The sequenced sample consisted of memory CD4+ T cells sorted from blood. Subset of the sample: CD45RA-negative fraction. The receptors were sampled from a man between 18 and 29 years old in good health.

This clone was detected many times. The gene calls are TRBV7-2 and TRBJ1-4; the D gene is possibly TRBD1 (5 bases). The CDR3 spans 15 residues. Germline CDR1 reads SGHTA; CDR2 reads FQGNSA. V lost 1 base, J lost 3 bases, and 9 bases lay in between. The CDR3 bases are TGTGCCAGCAGCTTAGTGCCAGGGTCTAATGAAAAACTGTTTTTT. Its translation: CASSLVPGSNEKLFF.

This clone has at least ten counts. The chain has TRBV9 and TRBJ2-3; D might be TRBD1 (6 bases). V dropped 4 bases and J dropped 1 base, with 13 bases sitting between them. CDR1 and CDR2 (germline): SGDLS, YYNGEE. This CDR3 is built from 15 residues. The CDR3 region is CASSSLDRRTDTQYF. The CDR3 DNA sequence: TGTGCCAGCAGCTCGCTTGACAGGCGCACAGATACGCAGTATTTT.

The chain is built from TRBV5-6 and TRBJ1-2; D is ambiguous. Trimming removed 0 bases from V and 8 bases from J, with 17 bases in between. This CDR3 has 15 amino acids. Per the germline V gene, CDR1 is SGHDT and CDR2 is YYEEEE. CDR3 amino acids: CASSLAGVYHGGYTF. Written as DNA, the CDR3 is TGTGCCAGCAGCTTGGCCGGGGTCTATCATGGGGGCTACACCTTC.

The V and J genes are TRBV18 and TRBJ2-5, with D perhaps TRBD1 (6 bases). This CDR3 has 14 residues. Germline values: CDR1 KGHSH, CDR2 LQKENI. Trimming left V 1 base short and J 2 bases short, with 8 bases between. CDR3 DNA: TGTGCCAGCTCACCACGGGACACTCAAGAGACCCAGTACTTC. Translating gives CASSPRDTQETQYF.

The chain is built from TRBV6-5 and TRBJ1-4, with 9 bases lining up with TRBD1. With 8 bases clipped from V and 7 bases from J, the junction kept 8 bases outside the gene matches. This CDR3 is built from 14 residues. Germline values: CDR1 MNHEY, CDR2 SVGAGI. The chain's CDR3 is CASGTGTGLEKLFF. CDR3 bases: TGTGCCAGCGGCACCGGGACAGGGCTTGAAAAACTGTTTTTT.

The chain couples TRBV6-6 to TRBJ2-3; 13 bases line up with TRBD2. The CDR3 totals 16 residues. V gave up 6 bases and J gave up 5 bases; unmatched junction bases: 8. The germline V gene encodes CDR1 MNHNY and CDR2 SVGAGI (reference sequence). CDR3 bases: TGTGCCAGCAGCCTAGGACTAGCGGGGGCCAAAGATACGCAGTATTTT. Protein product: CASSLGLAGAKDTQYF.

This chain joins TRBV30 and TRBJ2-5; D uncertain. The CDR3 has 13 residues. CDR1 and CDR2 from the germline V gene are GTSNPN and SVGIG (reference sequence). V lost 7 bases to trimming and J lost 7 bases, with 19 bases between them. CDR3 in DNA: TGTGCCTTCACCAAGGCGGCCTTAGGGACCCAGTACTTC. Translating gives CAFTKAALGTQYF.

This chain uses TRBV5-6 with TRBJ1-2, with D uncertain. V was shortened by 0 bases and J by 13 bases, with 22 bases between the two germline ends. Per the germline V gene, CDR1 is SGHDT and CDR2 is YYEEEE. CDR3 size: 15 residues. The CDR3 coding sequence is TGTGCCAGCAGCTTGGCCGCAGCCCTCTATGGCCGGCTCACCTTC. Translating gives CASSLAAALYGRLTF.

The CDR3 DNA reads TGTGCCAGCAGTGCCGTCTCCCTAGAGACCCAGTACTTC. Translated, it gives CASSAVSLETQYF. The chain couples TRBV6-5 to TRBJ2-5, with unresolved D. Trimming left V 5 bases short and J 4 bases short, with 11 bases between. CDR1 and CDR2 (germline): MNHEY, SVGAGI. The CDR3 length is 13 residues.

This sequence joins TRBV4-1 and TRBJ2-5; D is possibly TRBD2 (5 bases). The CDR3 is 15 residues long. Per the germline V gene, CDR1 is MGHRA and CDR2 is YSYEKL. The V end was cut by 1 base, the J end by 3 bases, with 12 bases between. The CDR3 spells CASSQGGNVEETQYF. CDR3 nucleotides: TGCGCCAGCAGCCAAGGAGGGAATGTAGAAGAGACCCAGTACTTC.

The chain joins TRBV6-6 to TRBJ2-2; weak D call: TRBD2 (6 bases). Germline CDR1 MNHNY, CDR2 SVGAGI (reference sequence). This CDR3 is 14 amino acids long. V gave up 6 bases and J gave up 7 bases, with 15 bases separating them. The CDR3 here is CASRPGGTVGELFF. The CDR3 nucleotides read TGTGCCAGCAGACCCGGGGGAACAGTCGGGGAGCTGTTTTTT.

This chain connects TRBV19 to TRBJ2-5; a possible D gene is TRBD2 (5 bases). The V gene's germline CDR1 is LNHDA and CDR2 SQIVND (reference sequence). V was trimmed by 5 bases and J by 2 bases, leaving 12 bases between them. The CDR3 covers 14 residues. The CDR3 DNA follows: TGTGCCAGTAGTCGACCGGGGATACAAGAGACCCAGTACTTC. Protein product: CASSRPGIQETQYF. Complete variable domain (other parts from reference TRBV19 and TRBJ2-5): DGGITQSPKYLFRKEGQNVTLSCEQNLNHDAMYWYRQDPGQGLRLIYYSQIVNDFQKGDIAEGYSVSREKKESFPLTVTSAQKNPTAFYLCASSRPGIQETQYFGPGTRLLVL.

The CDR3 here is CSAPARYGYTF. The CDR3 DNA reads TGCAGTGCTCCGGCGCGATATGGCTACACCTTC. The chain combines TRBV20-1 with TRBJ1-2; D ambiguous. V lost 5 bases and J lost 5, with 9 bases in between. This CDR3 comprises 11 residues. Germline CDR1 is DFQATT and CDR2 is SNEGSKA (reference sequence).

The V gene is TRBV4-2, the J gene TRBJ2-5; D gene uncertain. V was clipped by 0 bases and J by 14 bases, with 13 bases between them. Germline V lookup: CDR1 LGHNA, CDR2 YNFKEQ. This CDR3 has 12 amino acids. The CDR3, as DNA: TGTGCCAGCAGCCAAGATGTAGGATCGCCCTACTTC. Protein product: CASSQDVGSPYF.

With regard to this clone: Within the sample, other DNA sequences also encode this same CDR3. The V call is TRBV5-1, the J call TRBJ2-2, with 10 bases aligning to TRBD2. The germline V gene has CDR1 SGHRS and CDR2 YFSETQ. The CDR3 contains 14 residues. V shed 4 bases and J 3 bases; nucleotides not matched to a gene: 0. CDR3 DNA: TGCGCCAGCAGCCTAGCGGGGGACACCGGGGAGCTGTTTTTT. This codes for CASSLAGDTGELFF.

This sequence joins TRBV2 and TRBJ2-3; TRBD2 matches 8 bases. The J segment lost 4 bases and the V segment lost 11 bases, leaving 14 bases of the junction unmatched. The CDR3 covers 15 residues. Germline assignment: CDR1 SNHLY and CDR2 FYNNEI. CDR3 sequence (DNA): TGTGCCCTGCTGGCGGGGGGACCTCGTGCAGATACGCAGTATTTT. As protein: CALLAGGPRADTQYF. The full variable domain, completed using reference TRBV2 and TRBJ2-3, is EPEVTQTPSHQVTQMGQEVILRCVPISNHLYFYWYRQILGQKVEFLVSFYNNEISEKSEIFDDQFSVERPDGSNFTLKIRSTKLEDSAMYFCALLAGGPRADTQYFGPGTRLTVL.

This clone was seen more than once but under ten times. This chain uses TRBV9 with TRBJ2-3, with D possibly matching TRBD1 (6 bases). V dropped 4 bases and J dropped 2 bases, with 11 bases sitting between them. This CDR3 is built from 14 residues. Germline V gene sequence: CDR1 SGDLS, CDR2 YYNGEE. The CDR3 sequence: CASSSGDLTDTQYF. In nucleotides, the CDR3 is TGTGCCAGCAGCTCAGGGGATCTCACAGATACGCAGTATTTT.

The V gene is TRBV5-6, the J gene TRBJ2-3, with 10 nucleotides matching TRBD1. CDR1 SGHDT and CDR2 YYEEEE come from the germline V gene. The CDR3 has 15 residues. Trimming at V came to 4 bases and at J to 3 bases, leaving 5 bases not matched to a gene. This CDR3 is CASSGDRGGTDTQYF. CDR3 DNA sequence: TGTGCCAGCAGCGGGGACAGGGGTGGGACAGATACGCAGTATTTT.

The gene calls are TRBV10-1 and TRBJ2-2, with D unresolved. Germline assignment: CDR1 WNHNN and CDR2 SYGVQD (reference sequence). V was shortened by 6 bases and J by 4 bases, with 24 bases between the two germline ends. This CDR3 is built from 18 residues. DNA of the CDR3: TGCGCCAGCAGCGACTTAGATTCAGGTTCTCTGGGCACCGGGGAGCTGTTTTTT. Protein product: CASSDLDSGSLGTGELFF.

The chain links TRBV6-1 to TRBJ2-3; possibly TRBD1 for D (6 bases). From germline, CDR1 is MNHNS and CDR2 SASEGT. The CDR3 is 15 residues long. With 4 bases removed from V and 1 base from J, the gap between germline ends came to 12 bases. In nucleotides, the CDR3 is TGTGCCAGCAGTGCACAGGGAATCGGCACAGATACGCAGTATTTT. This gives the protein CASSAQGIGTDTQYF.

Comment on this clone: The sample has other DNA sequences that encode this CDR3 too. The V gene is TRBV7-2, the J gene TRBJ2-5, with 10 nucleotides matching TRBD2. V shed 1 base and J 4 bases; nucleotides not matched to a gene: 3. Germline-derived CDR1 and CDR2 are SGHTA and FQGNSA. This CDR3 is 15 amino acids long. This chain's CDR3 is CASSLVAGGLETQYF. The CDR3 DNA reads TGTGCCAGCAGCTTAGTAGCGGGAGGACTAGAGACCCAGTACTTC.

The gene calls are TRBV2 and TRBJ2-7; D is undetermined. The CDR3 extends over 12 amino acids. From germline, CDR1 is SNHLY and CDR2 FYNNEI. Between the trimmed V and J ends, which lost 6 bases and 6 bases, there was a span of 12 bases. CDR3 protein: CASRESLAEQYF. CDR3 nucleotide sequence: TGTGCCAGCAGGGAGTCCCTTGCCGAGCAGTACTTC.

In this sample, this clone turned up a few times. The V call is TRBV18, the J call TRBJ1-6, with a tentative D call TRBD1 (5 bases). CDR3 length: 15 residues. V was trimmed by 3 bases and J by 5 bases, leaving 11 bases between them. Germline V lookup: CDR1 KGHSH, CDR2 LQKENI. Here the CDR3 reads CASSPVGVDNSPLHF. The CDR3 DNA follows: TGTGCCAGCTCACCGGTAGGGGTAGATAATTCACCCCTCCACTTT.

V and J are TRBV10-2 and TRBJ2-7; 7 bases line up with TRBD1. The germline V gene has CDR1 WSHSY and CDR2 SAAADI. The J segment lost 5 bases and the V segment lost 6 bases, leaving 10 bases of the junction unmatched. The CDR3 covers 14 residues. This CDR3 reads CASRLTGVPDEQYF. The CDR3 DNA reads TGCGCCAGCAGATTAACAGGGGTACCGGACGAGCAGTACTTC.

Only one count was recorded for this clone. This chain connects TRBV12-5 to TRBJ2-7; D is unclear. The length of the CDR3 is 13 residues. The ends were cut back, 4 bases at V and 3 bases at J, with 10 bases in the middle. The germline gives CDR1 LGHNT, CDR2 FRNRAP. The CDR3, as DNA: TGTGCTAGTGGTTCCCCAGTCTACTACGAGCAGTACTTC. It codes for CASGSPVYYEQYF. The variable domain in full, completed from reference TRBV12-5 and TRBJ2-7, reads DARVTQTPRHKVTEMGQEVTMRCQPILGHNTVFWYRQTMMQGLELLAYFRNRAPLDDSGMPKDRFSAEMPDATLATLKIQPSEPRDSAVYFCASGSPVYYEQYFGPGTRLTVT.

The genes are TRBV11-2 and TRBJ1-1, with TRBD1 as a possible D gene (6 bases). Germline V CDR1 and CDR2: SGHAT, FQNNGV. The CDR3 length is 14 residues. V was pared by 2 bases and J by 4 bases, with 11 bases between. The CDR3 coding sequence is TGTGCCAGCAGCTTAAGGGGGGGAGGCACTGAAGCTTTCTTT. Its translation: CASSLRGGGTEAFF.

This clone showed up many times. CDR3 loop: CASSLGQGAIETQYF. The CDR3 bases are TGCGCCAGCAGCTTGGGACAGGGGGCCATAGAGACCCAGTACTTC. This chain connects TRBV5-1 to TRBJ2-5, with 10 bases matching TRBD1. Trimming removed 0 bases from V and 4 bases from J; junction bases left unmatched: 3. The CDR3 has 15 residues. Germline CDR1 is SGHRS and CDR2 is YFSETQ.

A note on this clone: Other DNA sequences of this sample code for an identical CDR3. The chain uses TRBV2 and TRBJ2-5; 9 bases are shared with TRBD1. The CDR3 is 11 amino acids. Unmatched junction bases numbered 0, after V lost 8 bases and J lost 5 bases. Per germline, CDR1 SNHLY and CDR2 FYNNEI. The CDR3 region is CASDRGETQYF. DNA for the CDR3: TGTGCCAGCGACAGGGGGGAGACCCAGTACTTC.